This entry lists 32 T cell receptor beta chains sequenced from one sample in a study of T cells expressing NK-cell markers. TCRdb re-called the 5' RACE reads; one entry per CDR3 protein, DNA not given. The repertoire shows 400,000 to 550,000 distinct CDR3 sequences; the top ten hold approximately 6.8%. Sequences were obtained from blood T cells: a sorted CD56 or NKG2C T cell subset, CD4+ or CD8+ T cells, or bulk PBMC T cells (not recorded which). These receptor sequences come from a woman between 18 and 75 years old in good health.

CDR3 protein: CASGAGQNQPQHF. The genes are TRBV6-6 and TRBJ1-5; absent DNA, TCRdb's TRBD1 call cannot be checked. The germline V gene has CDR1 MNHNY and CDR2 SVGAGI (reference sequence). This CDR3 comprises 13 residues.

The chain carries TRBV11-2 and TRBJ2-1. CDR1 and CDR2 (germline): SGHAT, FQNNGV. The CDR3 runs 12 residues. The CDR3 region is CASSHPSNEQFF.

CDR3 protein: CASYEGFSNQPQHF. This chain connects TRBV12-3 or TRBV12-4 to TRBJ1-5; TCRdb reports TRBD1, a call that lacks DNA to check it against. The CDR3 is made up of 14 amino acids.

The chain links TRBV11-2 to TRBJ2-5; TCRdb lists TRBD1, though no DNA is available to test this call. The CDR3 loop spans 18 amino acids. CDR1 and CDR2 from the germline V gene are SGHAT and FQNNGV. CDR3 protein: CASTPGVGTGGWQETQYF. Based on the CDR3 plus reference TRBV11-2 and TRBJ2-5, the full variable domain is EAGVAQSPRYKIIEKRQSVAFWCNPISGHATLYWYQQILGQGPKLLIQFQNNGVVDDSQLPKDRFSAERLKGVDSTLKIQPAKLEDSAVYLCASTPGVGTGGWQETQYFGPGTRLLVL.

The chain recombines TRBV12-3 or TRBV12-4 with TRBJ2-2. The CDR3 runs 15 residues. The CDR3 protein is CASSLLGLGTGELFF.

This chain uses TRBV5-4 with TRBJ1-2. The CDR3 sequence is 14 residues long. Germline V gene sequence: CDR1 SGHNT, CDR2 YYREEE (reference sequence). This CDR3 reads CASSLEHLNYGYTF.

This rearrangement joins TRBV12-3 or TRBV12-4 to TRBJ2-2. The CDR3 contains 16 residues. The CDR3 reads CASSHLKNTNTGELFF.

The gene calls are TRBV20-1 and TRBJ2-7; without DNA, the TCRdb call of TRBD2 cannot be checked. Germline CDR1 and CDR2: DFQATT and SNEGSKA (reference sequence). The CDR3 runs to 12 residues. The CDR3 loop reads CSVTEGGYEQYF.

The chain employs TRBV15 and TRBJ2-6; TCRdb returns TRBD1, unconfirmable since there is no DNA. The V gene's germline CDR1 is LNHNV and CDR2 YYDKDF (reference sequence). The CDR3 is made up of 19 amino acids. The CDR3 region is CATSRDSRTVLRGANVLTF.

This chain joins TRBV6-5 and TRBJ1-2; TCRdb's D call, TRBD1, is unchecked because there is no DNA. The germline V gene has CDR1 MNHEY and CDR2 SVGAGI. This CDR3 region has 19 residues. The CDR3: CASSYPKTGTGGGWDGYTF.

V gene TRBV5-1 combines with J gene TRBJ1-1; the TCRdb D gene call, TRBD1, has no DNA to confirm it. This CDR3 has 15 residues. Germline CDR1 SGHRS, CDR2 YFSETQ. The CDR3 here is CASSLEGTANTEAFF.

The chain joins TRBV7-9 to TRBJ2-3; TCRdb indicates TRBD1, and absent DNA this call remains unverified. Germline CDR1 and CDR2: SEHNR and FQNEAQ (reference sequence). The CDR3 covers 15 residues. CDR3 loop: CASSLAIGPGDTQYF.

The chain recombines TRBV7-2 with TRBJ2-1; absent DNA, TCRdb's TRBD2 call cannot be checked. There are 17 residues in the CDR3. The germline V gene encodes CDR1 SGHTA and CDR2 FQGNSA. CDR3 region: CASSLVGTIHVRGEQFF.

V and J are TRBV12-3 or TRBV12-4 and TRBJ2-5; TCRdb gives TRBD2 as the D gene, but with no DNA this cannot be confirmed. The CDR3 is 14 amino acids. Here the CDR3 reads CASSLGLEIETQYF.

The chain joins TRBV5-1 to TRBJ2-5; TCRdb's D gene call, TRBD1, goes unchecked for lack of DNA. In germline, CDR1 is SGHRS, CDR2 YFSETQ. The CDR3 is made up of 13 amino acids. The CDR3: CASTIRAQETQYF. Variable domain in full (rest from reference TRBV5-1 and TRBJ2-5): KAGVTQTPRYLIKTRGQQVTLSCSPISGHRSVSWYQQTPGQGLQFLFEYFSETQRNKGNFPGRFSGRQFSNSRSEMNVSTLELGDSALYLCASTIRAQETQYFGPGTRLLVL.

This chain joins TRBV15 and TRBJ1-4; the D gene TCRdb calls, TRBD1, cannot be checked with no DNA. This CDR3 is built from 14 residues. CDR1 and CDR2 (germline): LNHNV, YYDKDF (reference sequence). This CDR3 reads CATSRVGRVEKLFF. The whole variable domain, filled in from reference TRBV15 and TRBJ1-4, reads DAMVIQNPRYQVTQFGKPVTLSCSQTLNHNVMYWYQQKSSQAPKLLFHYYDKDFNNEADTPDNFQSRRPNTSFCFLDIRSPGLGDTAMYLCATSRVGRVEKLFFGSGTQLSVL.

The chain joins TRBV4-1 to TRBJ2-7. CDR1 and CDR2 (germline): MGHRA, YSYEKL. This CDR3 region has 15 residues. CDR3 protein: CASSQDWLAAYEQYF.

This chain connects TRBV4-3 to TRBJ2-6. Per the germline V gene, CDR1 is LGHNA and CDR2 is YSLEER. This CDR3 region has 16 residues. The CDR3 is CASSQRQGSGANVLTF.

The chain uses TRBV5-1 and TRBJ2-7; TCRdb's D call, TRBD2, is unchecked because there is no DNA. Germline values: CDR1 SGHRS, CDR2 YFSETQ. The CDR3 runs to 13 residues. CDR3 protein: CASSFSGNYEQYF.

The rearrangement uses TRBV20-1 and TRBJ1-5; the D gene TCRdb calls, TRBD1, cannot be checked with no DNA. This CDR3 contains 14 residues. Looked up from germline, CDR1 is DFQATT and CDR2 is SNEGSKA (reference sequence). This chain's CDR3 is CSAGDRGSNQPQHF.

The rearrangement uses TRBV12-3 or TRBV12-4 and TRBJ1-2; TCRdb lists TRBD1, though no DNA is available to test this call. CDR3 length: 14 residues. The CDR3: CASTASGDIYGYTF.

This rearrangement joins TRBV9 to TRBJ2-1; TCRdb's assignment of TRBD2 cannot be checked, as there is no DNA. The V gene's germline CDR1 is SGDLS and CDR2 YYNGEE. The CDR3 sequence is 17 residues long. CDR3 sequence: CASSERGRAGSYNEQFF. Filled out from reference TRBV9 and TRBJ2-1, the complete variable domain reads DSGVTQTPKHLITATGQRVTLRCSPRSGDLSVYWYQQSLDQGLQFLIQYYNGEERAKGNILERFSAQQFPDLHSELNLSSLELGDSALYFCASSERGRAGSYNEQFFGPGTRLTVL.

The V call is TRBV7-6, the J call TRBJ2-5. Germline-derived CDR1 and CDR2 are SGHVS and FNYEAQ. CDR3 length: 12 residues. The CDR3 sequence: CASSRIKETQYF. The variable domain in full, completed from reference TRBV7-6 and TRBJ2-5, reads GAGVSQSPRYKVTKRGQDVALRCDPISGHVSLYWYRQALGQGPEFLTYFNYEAQQDKSGLPNDRFSAERPEGSISTLTIQRTEQRDSAMYRCASSRIKETQYFGPGTRLLVL.

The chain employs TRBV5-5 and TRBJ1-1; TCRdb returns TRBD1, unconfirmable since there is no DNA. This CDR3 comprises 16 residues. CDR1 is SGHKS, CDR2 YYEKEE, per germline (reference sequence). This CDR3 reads CASSLGAALLNTEAFF.

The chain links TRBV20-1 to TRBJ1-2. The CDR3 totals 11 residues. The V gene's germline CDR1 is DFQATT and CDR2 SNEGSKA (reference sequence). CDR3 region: CSRESNQGYTF.

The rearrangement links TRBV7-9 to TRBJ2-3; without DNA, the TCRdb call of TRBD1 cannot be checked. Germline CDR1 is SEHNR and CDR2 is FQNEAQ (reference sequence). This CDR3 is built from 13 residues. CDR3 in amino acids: CASSWDGTDTQYF. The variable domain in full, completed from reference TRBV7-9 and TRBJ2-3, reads DTGVSQNPRHKITKRGQNVTFRCDPISEHNRLYWYRQTLGQGPEFLTYFQNEAQLEKSRLLSDRFSAERPKGSFSTLEIQRTEQGDSAMYLCASSWDGTDTQYFGPGTRLTVL.

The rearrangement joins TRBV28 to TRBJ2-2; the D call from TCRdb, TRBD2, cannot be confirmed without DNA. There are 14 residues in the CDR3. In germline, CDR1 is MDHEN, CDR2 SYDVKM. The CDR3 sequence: CASSLSPEAGELFF.

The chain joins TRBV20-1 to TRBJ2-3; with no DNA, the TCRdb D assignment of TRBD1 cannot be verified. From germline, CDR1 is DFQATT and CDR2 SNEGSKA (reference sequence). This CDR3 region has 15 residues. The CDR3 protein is CSASRGDRGSDTQYF.

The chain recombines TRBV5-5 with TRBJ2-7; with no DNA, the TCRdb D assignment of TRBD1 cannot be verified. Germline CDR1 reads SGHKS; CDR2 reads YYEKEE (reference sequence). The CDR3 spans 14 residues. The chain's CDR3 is CASSFRDRSYEQYF.

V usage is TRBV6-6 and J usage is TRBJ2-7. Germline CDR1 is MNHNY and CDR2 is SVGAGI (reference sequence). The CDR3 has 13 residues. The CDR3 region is CASSSSPNYEQYF.

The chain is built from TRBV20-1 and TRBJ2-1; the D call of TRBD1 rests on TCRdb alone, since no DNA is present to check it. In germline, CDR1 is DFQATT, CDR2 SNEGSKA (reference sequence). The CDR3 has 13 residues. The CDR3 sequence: CSAFAGTGAVQFF.

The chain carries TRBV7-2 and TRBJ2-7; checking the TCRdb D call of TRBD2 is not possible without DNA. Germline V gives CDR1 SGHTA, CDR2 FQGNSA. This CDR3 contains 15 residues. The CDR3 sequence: CASSLGRTFTGEQYF. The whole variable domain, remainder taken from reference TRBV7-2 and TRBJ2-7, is GAGVSQSPSNKVTEKGKDVELRCDPISGHTALYWYRQSLGQGLEFLIYFQGNSAPDKSGLPSDRFSAERTGGSVSTLTIQRTQQEDSAVYLCASSLGRTFTGEQYFGPGTRLTVT.